This TCR beta chain was sequenced during a study of cytomegalovirus exposure and HLA in healthy donors. The wider study: Among the roughly 370 genotyped donors, 81% were placed in the Caucasian-associated ancestry cluster. Broader study findings: Immune exposure information comprised only CMV serostatus.

J lost 3 bases, V lost 0 bases, and 10 bases had no gene match. CDR1 is SGHKS and CDR2 is YYEKEE in the germline V gene (reference sequence). The CDR3 runs 18 residues. PCR primers comprised 60 Vbeta and 13 Jbeta primers. The assay was immunoSEQ multiplex PCR, and TCRdb's table has in-frame clones only and misses some. The sample records roughly 180,000 clones, 70% to 90% being singletons. This clone occurred once. The antigen is undetermined. V usage is TRBV5-5 and J usage is TRBJ2-5; 11 bases map to TRBD2. Specimen: PBMCs. This receptor was obtained from a man between 18 and 29 years old in good health and CMV-seropositive. In nucleotides, the CDR3 is TGTGCCAGCAGCTTGGCCCTAGCGGGGGGCTTGGGGGAAGAGACCCAGTACTTC. Protein sequence: CASSLALAGGLGEETQYF. The full variable domain, completed using reference TRBV5-5 and TRBJ2-5, is DAGVTQSPTHLIKTRGQQVTLRCSPISGHKSVSWYQQVLGQGPQFIFQYYEKEERGRGNFPDRFSARQFPNYSSELNVNALLLGDSALYLCASSLALAGGLGEETQYFGPGTRLLVL.